Listed below are T cell receptor beta chains from one sample, sequenced in a study of T-cell memory formation after mild COVID-19. TCRdb re-called the 5' RACE reads through MiXCR, storing one row per CDR3 protein. This table holds hundreds of thousands of distinct CDR3 sequences, 15% to 20% found once. The specimen sequenced was PBMCs or a T cell subset sorted from them (not recorded which). These receptors were collected from a man between 18 and 35 years old who had mild COVID-19 (a few samples of this study predate the infection). Cell type and time point are not known. Each CDR3 is given without its conserved first and last residue. Clone size is given for some rows only: seen once, a few or many times, or a class if the clone is expanded.

J | V | size | CDR3
TRBJ1-3 | TRBV9 | few | ASSVGQGIGNTIY
TRBJ2-7 | TRBV7-2 | few | ASSPLAGSEQY
TRBJ2-1 | TRBV28 | NA | ASRVTNNEQF
TRBJ1-6 | TRBV7-2 | NA | ASSPRSLYNSPLH
TRBJ2-2 | TRBV7-2 | NA | ASRHLAGKNTGELF
TRBJ1-1 | TRBV2 | few | ASMPAGGWTEAF
TRBJ2-3 | TRBV7-9 | NA | ASSFVELGTQY
TRBJ1-2 | TRBV20-1 | few | SAPPGGAGENYGYT
TRBJ1-1 | TRBV12-3/TRBV12-4 | many | ASSLADTEAF
TRBJ2-3 | TRBV7-2 | NA | ASSSPGTGITASTDTQY
TRBJ2-3 | TRBV4-1 | many | ASSQEGSGGADTQY
TRBJ1-5 | TRBV5-5 | NA | ASSFYGAGNQPQH
TRBJ2-7 | TRBV9 | NA | ASSVGVTTFYEQY
TRBJ1-1 | TRBV10-2 | NA | ASRGAVFTEAF
TRBJ1-6 | TRBV6-2/TRBV6-3 | NA | ASSRQEIYNSPLH